The 6 T cell receptor beta chains reported below all come from one sample, sequenced in a study of CD8 T cells in Susac syndrome (dated by TCRdb to the late 2010s). Library preparation used the immunoSEQ multiplex PCR assay. RNA was extracted with the RNeasy kit and roughly 0.5 to 1 ug was reverse transcribed using random hexamers. TCRdb cleaned the public reads at Q25 with fastp, built clones with MiXCR and kept in-frame beta chains. A single entry per CDR3 protein holds the most common genes and DNA from its merged rows. The sample data list some 200,000 distinct CDR3 sequences, and about 95% of these were observed just once. The leading ten clones occupy 0.085% to 0.11% of the sample. The sequenced sample was CD4+ T cells from PBMCs. The receptor source for this set is a human donor in good health.

This chain links TRBV20-1 with TRBJ1-5; possible D gene TRBD1, 5 bases. Trimming pared 7 bases from V and 5 bases from J, leaving 15 bases between. The CDR3 is made up of 13 amino acids. The germline CDR1 and CDR2 sequences are DFQATT and SNEGSKA (reference sequence). This CDR3 is CSGRESRDQPQHF. CDR3 DNA sequence: TGCAGTGGGAGGGAAAGCAGGGATCAGCCCCAGCATTTT.

The chain recombines TRBV28 with TRBJ2-1, with unresolved D. Germline V gene data show CDR1 as MDHEN and CDR2 as SYDVKM. There are 11 residues in the CDR3. V was cut by 5 bases and J by 9 bases, with 8 bases left in between. The CDR3 reads CASSTRSEQFF. CDR3 DNA: TGTGCCAGCAGTACGAGGAGTGAGCAGTTCTTC.

The chain has TRBV20-1 and TRBJ2-5; no definite D call. The CDR3 totals 13 residues. V lost 0 bases and J lost 1, with 6 bases in between. Looked up from germline, CDR1 is DFQATT and CDR2 is SNEGSKA (reference sequence). The CDR3, as DNA: TGCAGTGCTAGAGATACCGGCCAAGAGACCCAGTACTTC. This encodes CSARDTGQETQYF.

The chain uses TRBV29-1 and TRBJ1-1; D uncertain. The germline gives CDR1 SQVTM, CDR2 ANQGSEA. This CDR3 spans 14 amino acids. Trimming cost V 4 bases and J 0 bases, with 12 bases left between them. CDR3 in amino acids: CSVARTLVNTEAFF. The DNA for the CDR3 is TGCAGCGTTGCACGGACCCTCGTGAACACTGAAGCTTTCTTT.

The V call is TRBV20-1, the J call TRBJ2-7; D might be TRBD1 or TRBD2, each matching 5 bases. The CDR3 is made up of 13 amino acids. The V gene's germline CDR1 is DFQATT and CDR2 SNEGSKA (reference sequence). CDR3 in DNA: TGCAGGGTAGACGGTGGGGGAGACAACGAGCAGTACTTC. Residues: CRVDGGGDNEQYF.

The chain is built from TRBV12-3 or TRBV12-4 and TRBJ2-3, with a tentative D call TRBD2 (5 bases). The V end was cut by 6 bases, the J end by 13 bases, with 17 bases between. There are 12 residues in the CDR3. DNA of the CDR3: TGTGCCAGCAGCCTGACTATTACTGGGGAGTATTTT. It encodes CASSLTITGEYF.